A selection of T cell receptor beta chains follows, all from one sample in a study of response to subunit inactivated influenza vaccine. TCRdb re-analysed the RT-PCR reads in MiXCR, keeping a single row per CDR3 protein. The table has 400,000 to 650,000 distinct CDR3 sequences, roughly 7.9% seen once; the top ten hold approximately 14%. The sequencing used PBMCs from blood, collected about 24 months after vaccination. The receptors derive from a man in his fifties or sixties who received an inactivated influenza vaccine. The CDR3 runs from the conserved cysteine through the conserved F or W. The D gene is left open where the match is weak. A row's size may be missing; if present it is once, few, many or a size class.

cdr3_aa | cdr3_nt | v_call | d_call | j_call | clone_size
CSGGQPNTEAFF | TGCAGCGGAGGACAGCCGAACACTGAAGCTTTCTTT | TRBV29-1 | - | TRBJ1-1 | many
CASSRRDSRGGELFF | TGCGCCAGCAGCCGAAGGGACAGCCGGGGCGGGGAGCTGTTTTTT | TRBV4-1 | TRBD1 | TRBJ2-2 | -
CASSLGQGAFDEQYF | TGCGCCAGCAGCTTGGGACAGGGGGCGTTCGACGAGCAGTACTTC | TRBV5-1 | TRBD1 | TRBJ2-7 | -
CASSYRRESSYEQYF | TGTGCCAGCAGCTACCGACGGGAAAGCTCCTACGAGCAGTACTTC | TRBV7-9 | - | TRBJ2-7 | few
CATAKGGAGGETQYF | TGTGCCACGGCGAAGGGCGGAGCGGGTGGTGAGACCCAGTACTTC | TRBV12-3/TRBV12-4 | - | TRBJ2-5 | -
CASSQRIGETQYF | TGCGCCAGCAGCCAGCGCATCGGAGAGACCCAGTACTTC | TRBV5-1 | - | TRBJ2-5 | -
CATSDPTSGRLNTQYF | TGTGCCACCAGTGATCCTACTAGCGGGAGGCTGAATACGCAGTATTTT | TRBV24-1 | TRBD2 | TRBJ2-3 | few
CASRQTGMSNQPQHF | TGTGCCAGCAGGCAAACAGGGATGAGCAATCAGCCCCAGCATTTT | TRBV6-1 | - | TRBJ1-5 | -
CSASSRDTQETQYF | TGCAGTGCTAGTAGCCGGGACACCCAAGAGACCCAGTACTTC | TRBV20-1 | - | TRBJ2-5 | few
CAISAGRLSGYTF | TGTGCCATCAGTGCCGGGAGGCTTTCGGGCTACACCTTC | TRBV10-3 | - | TRBJ1-2 | -
CASSLGVRVRDNSPLHF | TGTGCCAGCAGCTTAGGGGTCCGGGTAAGGGATAATTCACCCCTCCACTTT | TRBV7-2 | - | TRBJ1-6 | -
CASRFPNQETQYF | TGTGCCAGCAGGTTTCCGAACCAAGAGACCCAGTACTTC | TRBV7-2 | - | TRBJ2-5 | few
CSAGGGSAYEQYF | TGCAGTGCCGGGGGTGGGTCAGCCTACGAGCAGTACTTC | TRBV20-1 | - | TRBJ2-7 | many
CASSLKGTGKAGANVLTF | TGTGCCAGCAGCTTAAAGGGTACAGGGAAGGCTGGGGCCAACGTCCTGACTTTC | TRBV7-3 | - | TRBJ2-6 | -
CAIMRQDSYEQYF | TGTGCCATCATGCGGCAGGACTCCTACGAGCAGTACTTC | TRBV10-3 | - | TRBJ2-7 | few
CASSVPVMGEKTYEQYF | TGTGCCAGCAGCGTCCCGGTTATGGGGGAGAAGACCTACGAGCAGTACTTC | TRBV9 | - | TRBJ2-7 | -
CATYLTGNEQFF | TGTGCCACCTATTTGACAGGCAATGAGCAGTTCTTC | TRBV28 | - | TRBJ2-1 | many
CASSLIAGAAGGELFF | TGCGCCAGCAGCTTGATCGCGGGGGCCGCCGGCGGGGAGCTGTTTTTT | TRBV5-1 | - | TRBJ2-2 | -
CATSDLWPREYEPQETQYF | TGTGCCACCAGTGATTTGTGGCCCAGGGAATACGAGCCCCAAGAGACCCAGTACTTC | TRBV24-1 | - | TRBJ2-5 | -
CATSSAKGAGWAAEAFF | TGTGCCACCAGCAGCGCTAAGGGGGCAGGGTGGGCGGCTGAAGCTTTCTTT | TRBV15 | TRBD1 | TRBJ1-1 | -
CASSLYPGGTEAFF | TGCGCCAGCAGCTTATATCCGGGGGGCACTGAAGCTTTCTTT | TRBV5-1 | - | TRBJ1-1 | few
CATRSDTYSGNTIYF | TGTGCCACCAGAAGCGACACCTACTCTGGAAACACCATATATTTT | TRBV7-8 | - | TRBJ1-3 | many
CASSLSRGGHNEQFF | TGTGCCAGCAGCTTAAGTCGCGGGGGCCACAATGAGCAGTTCTTC | TRBV7-3 | - | TRBJ2-1 | few
CASSLGDFGSPLHF | TGTGCCAGCAGCTTAGGGGACTTCGGGTCACCCCTCCACTTT | TRBV7-9 | - | TRBJ1-6 | many
CSARDGAGQGVGYEQYF | TGCAGTGCTAGAGATGGCGCTGGACAGGGGGTAGGATACGAGCAGTACTTC | TRBV20-1 | TRBD1 | TRBJ2-7 | -
CASSYSPSPLQETQYF | TGTGCCAGCAGTTACTCCCCCAGTCCTCTTCAAGAGACCCAGTACTTC | TRBV6-5 | - | TRBJ2-5 | -
CSARDGGLAGGSSYNEQFF | TGCAGTGCTAGAGATGGTGGACTAGCGGGGGGGAGCTCCTACAATGAGCAGTTCTTC | TRBV20-1 | TRBD2 | TRBJ2-1 | few
CSAKKKWDRTYNEQFF | TGCAGTGCTAAGAAAAAGTGGGACCGGACCTACAATGAGCAGTTCTTC | TRBV20-1 | - | TRBJ2-1 | many
CASSHEKQGSYEQYF | TGCGCCAGCAGCCACGAAAAGCAGGGTTCCTACGAGCAGTACTTC | TRBV4-1 | - | TRBJ2-7 | -
CASRRRTEAFF | TGTGCCAGCAGGCGTCGTACTGAAGCTTTCTTT | TRBV6-2/TRBV6-3 | - | TRBJ1-1 | many
CSVGVGVPVYEQYF | TGCAGCGTTGGAGTTGGGGTTCCTGTCTACGAGCAGTACTTC | TRBV29-1 | - | TRBJ2-7 | -
CASSRTGGASRLGGYTF | TGTGCCAGCAGCAGGACAGGGGGCGCGTCTCGCCTGGGCGGCTACACCTTC | TRBV12-3/TRBV12-4 | TRBD1 | TRBJ1-2 | few
CASRTQNRQFF | TGTGCCAGCCGTACACAGAATCGGCAGTTCTTC | TRBV14 | - | TRBJ2-1 | many
CASSRGQGTGELFF | TGTGCCAGTAGTAGGGGACAGGGAACCGGGGAGCTGTTTTTT | TRBV19 | TRBD1 | TRBJ2-2 | -
CSAPDSSGPHEQFF | TGCAGTGCCCCGGACAGTTCGGGCCCACATGAGCAGTTCTTC | TRBV20-1 | - | TRBJ2-1 | many
CSASFEISSYEQYF | TGCAGTGCTAGTTTTGAAATCAGCTCCTACGAGCAGTACTTC | TRBV20-1 | - | TRBJ2-7 | many
CASSLLAGGKANTGELFF | TGCGCCAGCAGCTTGTTAGCGGGGGGCAAAGCGAACACCGGGGAGCTGTTTTTT | TRBV5-1 | TRBD2 | TRBJ2-2 | many